This is a list of T cell receptor beta chains from one sample in a study of blood T cell repertoires in COVID-19. Libraries were prepared by immunoSEQ multiplex PCR; TCRdb keeps only in-frame clonotypes and omits some of them. This sample yields 250,000 or so clones, of which 84% are seen a single time; 1.5% belongs to the top ten. Input material: peripheral blood. The receptors were sampled from a woman between 40 and 50 years old who had recovered from COVID-19. CDR3s include the opening cysteine and the closing phenylalanine or tryptophan. A D gene is named only where the DNA matches it firmly. Size values are once, few and many counts, or a class for expanded clones, and some rows have none.

clone_size: NA; cdr3_length: 14; j_call: TRBJ1-2; d_call: NA; v_call: TRBV3-1/TRBV3-2; cdr3_aa: CASSQGVQAGGYTF; cdr3_nt: TGTGCCAGCAGCCAAGGGGTACAGGCTGGTGGCTACACCTTC
clone_size: NA; cdr3_length: 10; j_call: TRBJ2-5; d_call: NA; v_call: TRBV2; cdr3_aa: CASSVRSQYF; cdr3_nt: TGTGCCAGCAGTGTGAGGTCCCAGTACTTC
clone_size: once; cdr3_length: 17; j_call: TRBJ1-1; d_call: TRBD1; v_call: TRBV18; cdr3_aa: CASSPPGTGGPNTEAFF; cdr3_nt: TGTGCCAGCTCACCACCGGGGACAGGGGGGCCGAACACTGAAGCTTTCTTT
clone_size: once; cdr3_length: 14; j_call: TRBJ1-4; d_call: TRBD1; v_call: TRBV7-9; cdr3_aa: CASSFGTGYEKLFF; cdr3_nt: TGTGCCAGCAGCTTCGGGACAGGGTATGAAAAACTGTTTTTT
clone_size: NA; cdr3_length: 14; j_call: TRBJ2-2; d_call: NA; v_call: TRBV9; cdr3_aa: CASSVATVTGELFF; cdr3_nt: TGTGCCAGCAGCGTAGCTACAGTCACCGGGGAGCTGTTTTTT
clone_size: NA; cdr3_length: 15; j_call: TRBJ1-5; d_call: NA; v_call: TRBV28; cdr3_aa: CASSDRNWDNQPQHF; cdr3_nt: TGTGCCAGCAGTGACAGGAATTGGGACAATCAGCCCCAGCATTTT
clone_size: NA; cdr3_length: 13; j_call: TRBJ2-3; d_call: NA; v_call: TRBV3-1/TRBV3-2; cdr3_aa: CASSQNSVRTQYF; cdr3_nt: TGTGCCAGCAGCCAGAATTCCGTGCGTACGCAGTATTTT
clone_size: NA; cdr3_length: 14; j_call: TRBJ1-5; d_call: NA; v_call: TRBV2; cdr3_aa: CASRGKGVSQPQHF; cdr3_nt: TGTGCCAGCAGGGGGAAAGGGGTGAGTCAGCCCCAGCATTTT
clone_size: NA; cdr3_length: 15; j_call: TRBJ2-5; d_call: TRBD1; v_call: TRBV11-2; cdr3_aa: CASSSRDRGRETQYF; cdr3_nt: TGTGCCAGCAGCTCTCGGGACAGGGGTAGGGAGACCCAGTACTTC
clone_size: NA; cdr3_length: 15; j_call: TRBJ2-1; d_call: TRBD2; v_call: TRBV11-2; cdr3_aa: CASSSRGNSYNEQFF; cdr3_nt: TGTGCCAGCAGCTCGCGGGGGAACTCCTACAATGAGCAGTTCTTC
clone_size: NA; cdr3_length: 15; j_call: TRBJ2-7; d_call: NA; v_call: TRBV27; cdr3_aa: CASSLYLAPSYEQYF; cdr3_nt: TGTGCCAGCAGTTTATATCTAGCACCATCCTACGAGCAGTACTTC
clone_size: NA; cdr3_length: 15; j_call: TRBJ2-5; d_call: NA; v_call: TRBV5-1; cdr3_aa: CASSLPAGPGETQYF; cdr3_nt: TGCGCCAGCAGCTTGCCCGCAGGACCGGGGGAGACCCAGTACTTC
clone_size: NA; cdr3_length: 13; j_call: TRBJ2-4; d_call: TRBD1; v_call: TRBV3-1/TRBV3-2; cdr3_aa: CASSLPAGGIQYF; cdr3_nt: TGTGCCAGCAGCCTTCCGGCAGGGGGCATTCAGTACTTC
clone_size: NA; cdr3_length: 15; j_call: TRBJ2-5; d_call: TRBD1; v_call: TRBV2; cdr3_aa: CASSEWTTGVETQYF; cdr3_nt: TGTGCCAGCAGTGAATGGACGACAGGGGTCGAGACCCAGTACTTC
clone_size: NA; cdr3_length: 16; j_call: TRBJ2-1; d_call: TRBD1; v_call: TRBV4-1; cdr3_aa: CASSHNRGQLGNEQFF; cdr3_nt: TGCGCCAGCAGCCACAACAGGGGGCAGTTAGGCAATGAGCAGTTCTTC
clone_size: NA; cdr3_length: 15; j_call: TRBJ2-3; d_call: TRBD2; v_call: TRBV7-9; cdr3_aa: CASSLGLAGEDTQYF; cdr3_nt: TGTGCCAGCAGCTTAGGACTAGCGGGGGAGGATACGCAGTATTTT
clone_size: NA; cdr3_length: 15; j_call: TRBJ2-7; d_call: TRBD2; v_call: TRBV5-1; cdr3_aa: CASSLAPGLEDEQYF; cdr3_nt: TGCGCCAGCAGCTTGGCACCGGGACTAGAGGATGAGCAGTACTTC
clone_size: NA; cdr3_length: 14; j_call: TRBJ1-5; d_call: NA; v_call: TRBV7-2; cdr3_aa: CASSLGQLNQPQHF; cdr3_nt: TGTGCCAGCAGCTTAGGACAGCTTAATCAGCCCCAGCATTTT
clone_size: NA; cdr3_length: 12; j_call: TRBJ2-1; d_call: NA; v_call: TRBV11-2; cdr3_aa: CASSPDRNEQFF; cdr3_nt: TGTGCCAGCAGCCCGGACAGAAATGAGCAGTTCTTC
clone_size: NA; cdr3_length: 13; j_call: TRBJ2-1; d_call: NA; v_call: TRBV29-1; cdr3_aa: CSVENLRDNEQFF; cdr3_nt: TGCAGCGTTGAAAATTTGAGGGACAATGAGCAGTTCTTC
clone_size: NA; cdr3_length: 13; j_call: TRBJ1-6; d_call: NA; v_call: TRBV28; cdr3_aa: CATQRPGRGALHF; cdr3_nt: TGTGCCACCCAACGCCCAGGGCGTGGGGCCCTCCACTTT
clone_size: NA; cdr3_length: 15; j_call: TRBJ1-2; d_call: NA; v_call: TRBV5-4; cdr3_aa: CASSPTGNANYGYTF; cdr3_nt: TGTGCCAGCAGCCCAACAGGGAACGCTAACTATGGCTACACCTTC
clone_size: NA; cdr3_length: 14; j_call: TRBJ1-2; d_call: NA; v_call: TRBV7-9; cdr3_aa: CASSLGARDYGYTF; cdr3_nt: TGTGCCAGCAGCTTAGGGGCCAGGGACTATGGCTACACCTTC